This entry describes one T cell receptor beta chain. No antigen is known for it. Base qualities are not provided; no much larger clone lies one nucleotide away. This sample was taken from a study of cytomegalovirus exposure and HLA in healthy donors (dated by TCRdb to about 2017). The study in broad terms: In an earlier analysis of some 610 of the donors, roughly 300 Gb of sequence data and 95 million to 130 million unique TCR beta sequences from 150 million to 200 million T cells were reported. An early release that covered approximately 600 HLA-typed donors contained 250 to 350 gigabases of sequencing data and tens of millions of unique TCR sequences. Among the roughly 400 genotyped donors, about 83% belonged to the genetic ancestry cluster associated with self-reported Caucasian donors. The study aimed to test whether cataloging public T cell receptors could reveal signatures of past pathogen exposure. The study used immunosequencing to profile the T cell repertoires of several hundred subjects and linked those repertoires to cytomegalovirus serostatus. Along with the roughly 710-subject first cohort, a separate validation cohort of approximately 110 different subjects was used. To predict cytomegalovirus infection status, the study brought together high-throughput TCR immunosequencing, statistical association of individual TCRs with disease status, and machine learning. A later analysis re-examined previously published TCR beta repertoires from roughly 720 donors and added high-resolution HLA genotyping to investigate patterns of TCR occurrence. Rather than drawing on any new phenotypic data, the later analysis identified candidate immune exposures from TCR beta sequences and the way those sequences occurred across donors. An earlier analysis of a few hundred of the donors applied high-throughput TCR beta sequencing to assess whether each TCR beta V gene segment acted as functional or pseudogenic. Donor age, sex, ethnicity and CMV serostatus were compiled together with the repertoire data. Genome-wide SNP genotypes for about 65% of the 666 donors were used in a later genetic analysis, which treated that subset as a discovery cohort. All discovery cohort repertoires had been generated on a single sequencing platform. Both class I and class II loci were covered by HLA typing, at four-digit resolution. The number of typed donors differed by locus: roughly 629-640 for A, B, C, DRB1 and DQB1; 500 to 550 for DQA1; 600 to 610 for DPA1; and 400 to 480 for DPB1. Four to six DR-DQ haplotypes were handled as single units for association and clustering, since linkage in the cohort was strong. Among several hundred genotyped donors of the cohort, an average of approximately 240,000 unique TCR beta nucleotide sequences was sequenced per donor, of which 15% to 20% were non-productive. Broad study findings and their caveats: HLA typing was unavailable for some donors at each locus, so association tests used only the typed subset. V-gene and J-gene trimming of TCR beta chains was associated with a missense DCLRE1C variant in a later genetic analysis, and the association was replicated in an independent cohort. A further reported finding was that TCR beta sequences accurately predicted the HLA-A and HLA-B alleles for most subjects in the first cohort. Most CMV-associated TCR beta chains appeared to be HLA-restricted in a later analysis, and the HLA associations seemed to be driven largely by CMV exposure. The classifier was reported to diagnose cytomegalovirus status with high specificity and sensitivity in both the original cohort and the validation cohort. A later genetic analysis reported fewer N-insertions in productive TCRs among donors in an Asian-associated ancestry cluster than the roughly 690-donor mean. Several of the top co-occurrence clusters appeared to be linked to parvovirus B19, influenza, CMV and Epstein-Barr virus, according to a later analysis. The only immune exposure information available for the cohort was CMV serostatus. The 87-base-pair reads could not distinguish some IMGT-functional V segments, including TRBV6-2 and TRBV6-3, so those segments were excluded. Linkage disequilibrium might explain the correlated functional status among segregating V segments, but an unknown experimental factor could not be excluded. In this cohort, only TCR beta chains were sequenced, and detectable features were limited by the absence of alpha or paired-chain data. A later analysis associated around 16,000 TCR beta sequences with specific HLA alleles at a false discovery rate of 0.05. In vitro tests confirmed that a few of the cytomegalovirus-associated TCR beta chains recognize cytomegalovirus antigens. Presence/absence analyses assumed roughly uniform sequencing depth across donors, an assumption that may not hold. In an earlier analysis of 587 of the donors, most TCR beta V segments appeared in productive rearrangements about 87% or about 30% of the time, broadly matching IMGT annotations. A later analysis found that HLA-associated TCR beta chains were more clonally expanded and had lower generation probabilities than equally common non-associated chains. Most TCR sequences were observed very rarely across donors, whereas some public TCRs were present in many individuals. A total of roughly 160 TCR beta chains were listed by the study as associated with cytomegalovirus. According to a later analysis, TCR association rates differed among HLA loci, with DRB1 alleles showing the most associated TCRs and HLA-C alleles showing the fewest. A group of highly shared sequence variants was considered likely to be a technical artifact of the sequencing pipeline. The authors suggested that the approach could potentially be extended to other disease states and immunological phenotypes. When HLA alleles, especially DR and DQ, strongly co-occurred, attributing TCR associations to individual alleles was difficult. Because counts were too low, roughly 18 rarely observed V segments, including chromosome 9 orphons, were left out of the earlier analysis of some 640 of the donors.

The cohort consisted of 670 or so healthy bone marrow donors. All cohort members were sampled while nominally healthy, although unrecorded immune exposures were likely present. The donor was CMV seropositive and belonged to the group of 250 to 300 seropositive cohort members. Every donor gave a peripheral blood sample, and the peripheral blood mononuclear cells from that sample were used for TCR beta sequencing. The Qiagen DNeasy Blood Extraction Kit was used to extract genomic DNA from the blood cell samples. Library preparation employed the immunoSEQ multiplex PCR assay. For the multiplex PCR, a mixture combining 60 forward primers for TCR Vbeta segments and 13 reverse primers for TCR Jbeta segments was used. Amplification of the CDR3 region of rearranged TCR beta genes was performed with a multiplex PCR assay on genomic DNA. The amplified TCR beta libraries were sequenced on the Illumina HiSeq System as 87-base-pair reads. The study's own analysis went as follows. Across the 600 to 700 repertoires, a later analysis counted some 80 million unique TCR beta chains, about 10 million of which were shared by at least two donors. Raw reads were error-corrected and collapsed into unique sequences by a nearest-neighbor algorithm in which closely related sequences were merged to remove PCR and sequencing errors. Alignment of CDR3 sequences to IMGT reference sequences was used to assign V, D and J gene segments. For a sequence to be retained, at least a six-nucleotide match to both a V gene segment and a J gene segment was required. Rearrangements were classified as productive when the CDR3 lacked stop codons and remained in frame with V and J, and all other rearrangements were classified as non-productive. Following IMGT convention, CDR3 was defined as the stretch from the second conserved V-encoded cysteine up to the conserved J-encoded phenylalanine. The earlier analysis of 587 of the donors excluded sequences that lacked an unambiguous match to a single V gene segment. An earlier analysis of a few hundred of the donors called V segments functional above 56.7% productive rearrangements and segregating when the between-donor standard deviation exceeded 5%. A statistical classification framework was built to diagnose cytomegalovirus status from the catalog of TCR beta chain sequences. In a later analysis, V and J genes were assigned by comparing TCR nucleotide sequences against IMGT/GENE-DB human TR gene sequences. In a later analysis, CDR3 sequences and most-parsimonious VDJ recombination scenarios were assigned using the TCRdist pipeline. In a later analysis, each TCR beta chain was defined by its CDR3 amino acid sequence together with its V-gene family, and reads without a unique V-gene family were excluded. In a later analysis, fewer than 650 highly shared, low-generation-probability nucleotide sequences were removed to address suspected cross-contamination and a sequencing artifact. In a later analysis, a clonal expansion index for each public chain was calculated from normalized within-repertoire ranks of inferred template counts. In a later analysis, generation probabilities were computed using a VDJ recombination model fitted to out-of-frame rearrangements, and the results were checked against IGoR. A later analysis scored TCR-TCR, TCR-HLA and TCR-CMV co-occurrence with hypergeometric tests, applying a repertoire-size bias correction to TCR pairs. A later analysis estimated false discovery rates by permuting HLA or CMV assignments 20 times. In a later analysis, co-occurring TCRs were grouped using DBSCAN, with TCRdist sequence similarity added in when clustering inside HLA-allele-positive subsets. Repertoires with fewer than 30,000 or more than 120,000 public chains, plus five repertoires with anomalous nucleotide sharing, were excluded from co-occurrence clustering. TCRdb obtained this table from immuneACCESS and retained in-frame rearrangements with V and J assigned. These tables miss some clones; where compared with another copy, unresolved V genes account for less than half of the shortfall, and the remainder is unexplained. For V, J and clone size, that table is used; D and trimming come from the DNA. The sample table contains around 250,000 clones; only one count was recorded for 81% of them. The leading ten clones occupy around 8.3% of the sample.

V trim: 4 bases; J trim: 4 bases; unmatched bases: 6. The CDR3 goes from the cysteine to the phenylalanine over 15 residues. Only the CDR3 DNA is retained, 45 bases long and in frame from the first base. Per the germline V gene, SGDLS is the CDR1 and YYNGEE is the CDR2. The origin of this receptor is an older woman in good health and CMV-seropositive. This sequence uses TRBV9 and TRBJ2-2; the junction holds 8 bases that match TRBD1. The sample comprised PBMCs. The CDR3 here reads CASSIAQGATGELFF. The nucleotides read TGTGCCAGCAGCATCGCCCAGGGGGCCACCGGGGAGCTGTTTTTT.